Shown below are 20 T cell receptor beta chains from a single sample sequenced in a study of blood T cell repertoires in COVID-19. Clones were sequenced by immunoSEQ multiplex PCR, and TCRdb holds only the in-frame ones, with some missing. The sample lists roughly 170,000 clones, about 80% occurring once. The source material was PBMCs or T cells enriched from blood (not recorded which). These receptor sequences come from a man in his forties or fifties who had recovered from COVID-19.

V usage is TRBV6-4 and J usage is TRBJ2-2; 10 bases line up with TRBD1. The junction had 6 bases not matched to a gene; V was cut back by 7 bases and J by 7 bases. Germline V CDR1 and CDR2: MRHNA, SNTAGT. The CDR3 contains 14 residues. The CDR3 sequence: CASTRDRGNGELFF. Written as DNA, the CDR3 is TGTGCCAGCACCCGGGACAGGGGAAACGGGGAGCTGTTTTTT.

The chain couples TRBV29-1 to TRBJ1-2, with 8 nucleotides matching TRBD1. Germline V gives CDR1 SQVTM, CDR2 ANQGSEA. This CDR3 contains 13 residues. Unmatched junction bases numbered 8, after V lost 3 bases and J lost 8 bases. CDR3 DNA sequence: TGCAGCGTTGATGTTGGACAGGGTAGGGGCTACACCTTC. Its protein product is CSVDVGQGRGYTF.

The V and J genes are TRBV27 and TRBJ1-2; 7 bases map to TRBD1. The J segment lost 0 bases and the V segment lost 5 bases, leaving 9 bases of the junction unmatched. This CDR3 is built from 16 residues. Germline loops: CDR1 MNHEY, CDR2 SMNVEV (reference sequence). CDR3 region: CASSPTDRVANYGYTF. CDR3 DNA sequence: TGTGCCAGCAGTCCGACAGACAGGGTAGCTAACTATGGCTACACCTTC.

The chain is built from TRBV9 and TRBJ2-7, with 9 bases that match TRBD1. Germline-derived CDR1 and CDR2 are SGDLS and YYNGEE. The CDR3 runs 15 residues. V gave up 4 bases and J gave up 3 bases; unmatched junction bases: 8. The CDR3 spells CASSTGQGNFYEQYF. CDR3 DNA sequence: TGTGCCAGCAGCACGGGACAGGGCAATTTCTACGAGCAGTACTTC.

V usage is TRBV5-1 and J usage is TRBJ2-5, with TRBD2 as a possible D gene (6 bases). The CDR3 is 17 residues long. Per germline, CDR1 SGHRS and CDR2 YFSETQ. V lost 0 bases and J 3 bases, leaving 18 bases between the germline ends. CDR3 DNA: TGCGCCAGCAGCTTGGGGCCGGGGGTAAGAAGAGAAGAGACCCAGTACTTC. Residues: CASSLGPGVRREETQYF.

V gene TRBV19 combines with J gene TRBJ1-5; a possible D gene is TRBD1 (6 bases). This CDR3 is built from 15 residues. CDR1 is LNHDA and CDR2 is SQIVND in the germline V gene (reference sequence). The V end was cut by 5 bases, the J end by 0 bases, with 11 bases between. CDR3 sequence: CASSFRGYSNQPQHF. The CDR3 nucleotides are TGTGCCAGTAGTTTTAGGGGGTATAGCAATCAGCCCCAGCATTTT.

The chain uses TRBV9 and TRBJ1-4; D perhaps matches TRBD1 (5 bases). V was pared by 0 bases and J by 0 bases, with 12 bases between. The CDR3 runs 17 residues. Germline V gene data show CDR1 as SGDLS and CDR2 as YYNGEE. CDR3 sequence reads: CASSVDRSGATNEKLFF. The CDR3 bases are TGTGCCAGCAGCGTAGACAGGTCTGGCGCAACTAATGAAAAACTGTTTTTT.

The V call is TRBV7-9, the J call TRBJ1-2; 8 bases align to TRBD1. V lost 5 bases, J lost 0 bases, and 14 bases stayed unmatched. This CDR3 contains 18 residues. Germline CDR1 is SEHNR and CDR2 is FQNEAQ (reference sequence). DNA for the CDR3: TGTGCCAGCAGCCCACAGACAGTGGCAGGGGGCCCTAACTATGGCTACACCTTC. Translated, it gives CASSPQTVAGGPNYGYTF.

The chain employs TRBV5-1 and TRBJ2-7; TRBD1 might be the D (6 bases). Trimming took 2 bases from V and 5 from J, leaving 11 bases between them. CDR1 and CDR2 from the germline V gene are SGHRS and YFSETQ. The CDR3 contains 13 residues. CDR3 DNA sequence: TGCGCCAGCAGCTTACAGGGAGCCCACGAGCAGTACTTC. Its protein product is CASSLQGAHEQYF.

The V gene is TRBV18, the J gene TRBJ1-1, with no clear D. With 0 bases removed from V and 7 bases from J, the gap between germline ends came to 15 bases. The CDR3 length is 15 residues. Germline V gives CDR1 KGHSH, CDR2 LQKENI. This chain's CDR3 is CASSPPAAGEGEAFF. CDR3 sequence (DNA): TGTGCCAGCTCACCACCAGCAGCGGGAGAGGGTGAAGCTTTCTTT.

About this clone: This specimen includes other DNA sequences encoding the same CDR3. The chain employs TRBV20-1 and TRBJ2-7, with 7 bases that match TRBD1. J was trimmed by 6 bases and V by 6 bases; bases with no gene match: 5. This CDR3 is built from 11 residues. Per the germline V gene, CDR1 is DFQATT and CDR2 is SNEGSKA (reference sequence). CDR3 sequence (DNA): TGCAGTGCCAGGACAGGAGGCGAGCAGTACTTC. Translated: CSARTGGEQYF.

This sequence joins TRBV5-1 and TRBJ1-1, with a possible D match to TRBD1 (5 bases). Germline CDR1 reads SGHRS; CDR2 reads YFSETQ. Trimming took off 4 bases at V and 4 bases at J, with 14 bases between the two ends. The CDR3 loop spans 14 amino acids. The CDR3 DNA sequence: TGCGCCAGCAGCGCCCGGCAGGGAGGCACTGAAGCTTTCTTT. It specifies CASSARQGGTEAFF.

Notes on this clone: The sample contains more than one DNA sequence encoding this CDR3. This sequence joins TRBV28 and TRBJ1-2; D is undetermined. Germline CDR1 is MDHEN and CDR2 is SYDVKM. The CDR3 extends over 13 amino acids. Trimming took 6 bases from V and 1 from J, leaving 9 bases between them. The CDR3 loop reads CASSPQVNYGYTF. Here the CDR3 DNA reads TGTGCCAGCAGCCCCCAGGTTAACTATGGCTACACCTTC.

The chain is built from TRBV12-3 or TRBV12-4 and TRBJ2-3, with 10 positions matching TRBD1. The CDR3 contains 13 residues. V lost 10 bases, J lost 6 bases, and 7 bases stayed unmatched. Here the CDR3 reads CATRQGARDTQYF. The CDR3 DNA is TGTGCCACCCGACAGGGGGCGAGGGATACGCAGTATTTT.

The CDR3 coding sequence is TGTGCCAGCAGCTCCGGTGGCGGTGTCGGGGGTCAGCCCCAGCATTTT. Translating it yields CASSSGGGVGGQPQHF. This chain connects TRBV5-5 to TRBJ1-5; weak D call: TRBD1 (5 bases). The CDR3 has 16 amino acids. V lost 3 bases, J lost 6 bases, and 19 bases lay in between. Germline V gives CDR1 SGHKS, CDR2 YYEKEE (reference sequence). Together with reference TRBV5-5 and TRBJ1-5, the CDR3 gives the full variable domain: DAGVTQSPTHLIKTRGQQVTLRCSPISGHKSVSWYQQVLGQGPQFIFQYYEKEERGRGNFPDRFSARQFPNYSSELNVNALLLGDSALYLCASSSGGGVGGQPQHFGDGTRLSIL.

The CDR3 sequence is CASTYQRVRNQPQHF. The DNA for the CDR3 is TGTGCCAGTACCTACCAGAGGGTAAGAAATCAGCCCCAGCATTTT. The chain recombines TRBV19 with TRBJ1-5; D unresolved. The CDR3 totals 15 residues. Trimming shortened V by 7 bases and J by 4 bases, and 17 bases separated the two germline ends. CDR1 and CDR2 (germline): LNHDA, SQIVND (reference sequence).

The chain joins TRBV27 to TRBJ2-7; 8 nucleotides agree with TRBD1. CDR3 length equals 13 residues. Per the germline V gene, CDR1 is MNHEY and CDR2 is SMNVEV (reference sequence). Trimming took 8 bases from V and 2 from J; bases not matched to a gene: 5. CDR3 protein: CASARTGPYEQYF. CDR3 sequence (DNA): TGTGCCAGCGCAAGGACAGGGCCCTACGAGCAGTACTTC.

Turning to this clone: Additional DNA sequences in this sample encode the identical CDR3. In DNA form, the CDR3 reads TGTGCCAGCAGTTTGAGGTCCGGAAACACCATATATTTT. It translates to CASSLRSGNTIYF. The chain uses TRBV27 and TRBJ1-3; D is ambiguous. The CDR3 has 13 amino acids. Germline V CDR1 and CDR2: MNHEY, SMNVEV (reference sequence). V lost 3 bases and J 4 bases, leaving 7 bases between the germline ends.

The rearrangement uses TRBV10-2 and TRBJ2-1; D is perhaps TRBD2 (7 bases). Germline V gene sequence: CDR1 WSHSY, CDR2 SAAADI. Trimming pared 7 bases from V and 9 bases from J, leaving 13 bases between. The CDR3 loop spans 12 amino acids. CDR3 DNA sequence: TGCGCCAGCATCGGGGGGCCGGTTGAGCAGTTCTTC. Its translation is CASIGGPVEQFF.

CDR3 nucleotides: TGTGCCAGCAGTTACTCGAGGGACAGTTATGGCTACACCTTC. Protein sequence: CASSYSRDSYGYTF. The chain joins TRBV6-5 to TRBJ1-2, with TRBD1 identical over 7 bases. The CDR3 contains 14 residues. J lost 5 bases, V lost 0 bases, and 3 bases had no gene match. Germline lookup yields CDR1 MNHEY and CDR2 SVGAGI.